These T cell receptor beta chains were read from a single sample in a study of blood T cell repertoires in COVID-19. Profiling relied on immunoSEQ multiplex PCR, and the TCRdb table lists in-frame clones only, not all of them. The table includes under 300,000 clones, approximately 89% detected once. Sample: PBMCs or T cells enriched from blood (not recorded which). The receptors shown here come from a woman between 40 and 50 years old who had been exposed to COVID-19. Each CDR3 is given with its conserved first and last residue. The D gene is left open where the match is weak. Clone size is stated in some rows and not others, as once, few, many or a class when expanded.

clone_size	d_call	v_call	j_call	cdr3_aa	cdr3_nt
.	.	TRBV7-3	TRBJ2-3	CASSPGGPQDTQYF	TGTGCCAGCAGCCCTGGGGGCCCACAGGATACGCAGTATTTT
.	.	TRBV5-1	TRBJ2-7	CASSLDARGYEQYF	TGCGCCAGCAGCTTGGATGCCAGGGGTTACGAGCAGTACTTC
.	.	TRBV7-2	TRBJ1-4	CASSLRGSNEKLFF	TGTGCCAGCAGCTTACGAGGGAGTAATGAAAAACTGTTTTTT
.	.	TRBV12-5	TRBJ1-5	CASGIGRGNQPQHF	TGTGCTAGTGGTATTGGCAGGGGCAATCAGCCCCAGCATTTT
.	.	TRBV4-2	TRBJ2-3	CASSQEERSTDTQYF	TGTGCCAGCAGCCAAGAGGAGCGTAGCACAGATACGCAGTATTTT
.	.	TRBV2	TRBJ2-4	CASTEGEQNIQYF	TGTGCCAGCACTGAAGGAGAACAAAACATTCAGTACTTC
.	.	TRBV5-6	TRBJ1-1	CASSRVNPELEAFF	TGTGCCAGCAGCCGCGTCAATCCCGAGCTTGAAGCTTTCTTT
.	.	TRBV28	TRBJ1-5	CASRPGGTTNQPQHF	TGTGCCAGCAGACCCGGGGGGACTACGAATCAGCCCCAGCATTTT
.	.	TRBV7-3	TRBJ2-5	CASSPRMGGTQYF	TGTGCCAGCAGCCCTCGGATGGGGGGGACCCAGTACTTC
.	TRBD2	TRBV19	TRBJ2-1	CASSIGLAGHNEQFF	TGTGCCAGTAGTATAGGACTAGCGGGACACAATGAGCAGTTCTTC
.	.	TRBV7-3	TRBJ2-7	CASSFDLWNEQYF	TGTGCCAGCAGCTTCGACTTATGGAACGAGCAGTACTTC
.	.	TRBV30	TRBJ2-1	CAWSSTDYNEQFF	TGTGCCTGGAGTTCGACAGACTACAATGAGCAGTTCTTC
.	.	TRBV28	TRBJ2-5	CASSSPLSETQYF	TGTGCCAGCAGTTCCCCCTTGAGCGAGACCCAGTACTTC
.	.	TRBV21-1	TRBJ1-3	CASSKKGNRGRVSIYF	TGTGCCAGCAGCAAAAAGGGGAACAGGGGTCGAGTCTCCATATATTTT
.	TRBD2	TRBV7-2	TRBJ2-3	CASSLVAGGGTDTQYF	TGTGCCAGCAGCTTAGTAGCGGGGGGAGGGACAGATACGCAGTATTTT
.	TRBD1	TRBV19	TRBJ2-1	CASSGQGPHLGEQFF	TGTGCCAGTAGTGGACAGGGACCTCATTTGGGTGAGCAGTTCTTC
.	.	TRBV30	TRBJ1-1	CAWSPPTGRGAFF	TGTGCCTGGAGTCCACCGACAGGTAGGGGAGCTTTCTTT
.	.	TRBV6-6	TRBJ1-4	CASLSKGGTNEKLFF	TGTGCCAGCCTCTCTAAAGGAGGGACTAATGAAAAACTGTTTTTT
.	.	TRBV19	TRBJ1-3	CASSGDVLIYF	TGTGCCAGTAGTGGAGATGTACTGATATATTTT
.	TRBD2	TRBV3-1/TRBV3-2	TRBJ2-3	CASSPLGGITSTDTQYF	TGTGCCAGCAGCCCTCTGGGGGGGATCACTAGCACAGATACGCAGTATTTT
.	TRBD1	TRBV7-9	TRBJ2-1	CASSSYRGLSYNEQFF	TGTGCCAGCAGCTCTTACAGGGGGCTTTCTTACAATGAGCAGTTCTTC
once	.	TRBV27	TRBJ1-1	CASSFSGSTEAFF	TGTGCCAGCAGTTTCTCTGGGAGCACTGAAGCTTTCTTT
.	.	TRBV14	TRBJ2-7	CASSQGPDISYEQYF	TGTGCCAGCAGCCAAGGTCCGGACATCTCCTACGAGCAGTACTTC
.	TRBD1	TRBV28	TRBJ1-2	CASTSDRGGYTF	TGTGCCAGCACCTCCGACAGGGGTGGCTACACCTTC
.	.	TRBV7-8	TRBJ1-5	CASSSSRAQPQHF	TGTGCCAGCAGCTCCTCCCGCGCTCAGCCCCAGCATTTT
few	.	TRBV28	TRBJ1-5	CASTQGLEAQHF	TGTGCCAGCACCCAGGGTCTCGAGGCCCAGCATTTT
.	TRBD1	TRBV5-1	TRBJ1-6	CASSWTGSNSPLHF	TGCGCCAGCAGCTGGACAGGGAGCAATTCACCCCTCCACTTT
.	.	TRBV9	TRBJ2-3	CASSVEGGPGTDTQYF	TGTGCCAGCAGCGTTGAAGGAGGGCCGGGCACAGATACGCAGTATTTT
once	TRBD1	TRBV6-5	TRBJ1-4	CASSRYRGNNEKLFF	TGTGCCAGCAGTCGCTACAGGGGGAATAATGAAAAACTGTTTTTT
once	.	TRBV18	TRBJ1-4	CASSPRGTNEKLFF	TGTGCCAGCTCACCTCGGGGGACTAATGAAAAACTGTTTTTT
once	.	TRBV19	TRBJ1-1	CASSRTGNTEAFF	TGTGCCAGTAGTAGAACAGGGAACACTGAAGCTTTCTTT
.	.	TRBV28	TRBJ1-2	CASSSPQRGESGYGYTF	TGTGCCAGCAGTTCCCCTCAAAGGGGTGAATCCGGGTATGGCTACACCTTC
.	.	TRBV5-1	TRBJ2-5	CASSLVGHGQETQYF	TGCGCCAGCAGCTTGGTAGGACACGGACAAGAGACCCAGTACTTC
.	TRBD1	TRBV6-4	TRBJ1-2	CGPTGEDYGYTF	TGTGGGCCGACAGGGGAGGACTATGGCTACACCTTC
.	TRBD2	TRBV10-3	TRBJ2-1	CAISFTSGTYNEQFF	TGTGCCATCAGTTTCACTAGCGGGACCTACAATGAGCAGTTCTTC
.	TRBD1	TRBV2	TRBJ2-4	CVSSETRDSSKNIQYF	TGTGTCAGCAGTGAAACTCGGGACAGTTCCAAAAACATTCAGTACTTC
once	.	TRBV19	TRBJ1-2	CASSTSTGTYGYTF	TGTGCCAGTAGTACTTCAACAGGGACCTATGGCTACACCTTC
.	.	TRBV30	TRBJ1-2	CAWSPGSGYTF	TGTGCCTGGAGTCCCGGTAGTGGCTACACCTTC
.	.	TRBV3-1/TRBV3-2	TRBJ1-2	CASRLSAAGKNYGYTF	TGTGCCAGCAGGCTGTCCGCGGCGGGAAAGAATTATGGCTACACCTTC
.	TRBD1	TRBV18	TRBJ1-1	CASSPNRGGPEAFF	TGTGCCAGCTCACCAAACAGGGGGGGGCCTGAAGCTTTCTTT
.	TRBD2	TRBV19	TRBJ2-1	CASSMALAGTSPYNEQFF	TGTGCCAGTAGTATGGCACTAGCGGGGACCTCCCCCTACAATGAGCAGTTCTTC
.	.	TRBV2	TRBJ2-4	CASSEEARNIQYF	TGTGCCAGCAGTGAAGAAGCTAGAAACATTCAGTACTTC
.	TRBD1	TRBV7-2	TRBJ1-3	CASSFWTGGLSGNTIYF	TGTGCCAGCAGCTTTTGGACAGGGGGCCTCTCTGGAAACACCATATATTTT
.	.	TRBV5-4	TRBJ2-7	CASSSTGQSSYEQYF	TGTGCCAGCAGCAGTACTGGACAGAGCTCCTACGAGCAGTACTTC
.	.	TRBV3-1/TRBV3-2	TRBJ1-2	CASSQGKQSYGYTF	TGTGCCAGCAGCCAAGGGAAACAGAGCTATGGCTACACCTTC
.	.	TRBV20-1	TRBJ2-5	CSAGGWETQYF	TGCAGTGCCGGAGGTTGGGAGACCCAGTACTTC